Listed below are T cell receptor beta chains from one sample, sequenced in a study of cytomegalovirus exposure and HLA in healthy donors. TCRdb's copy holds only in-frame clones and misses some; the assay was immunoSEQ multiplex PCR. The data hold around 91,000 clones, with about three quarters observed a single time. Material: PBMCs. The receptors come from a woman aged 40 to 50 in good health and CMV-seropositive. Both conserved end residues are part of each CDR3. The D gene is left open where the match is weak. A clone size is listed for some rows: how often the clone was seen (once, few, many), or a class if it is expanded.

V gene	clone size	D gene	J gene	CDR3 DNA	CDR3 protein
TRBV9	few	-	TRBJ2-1	TGTGCCAGCAGCGTAGTTACACAGGGAGAGCAGTTCTTC	CASSVVTQGEQFF
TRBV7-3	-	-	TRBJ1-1	TGTGCCAGCAGCCCATTGGCGGGTTGGACTGAAGCTTTCTTT	CASSPLAGWTEAFF
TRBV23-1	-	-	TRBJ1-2	TGCGCCAGCAGCCACACCCAGGGTGACTATGGCTACACCTTC	CASSHTQGDYGYTF
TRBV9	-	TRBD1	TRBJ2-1	TGTGCCAGCAGCGTAGCCCCGGACAGGGACAATGAGCAGTTCTTC	CASSVAPDRDNEQFF
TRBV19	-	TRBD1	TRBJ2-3	TGTGCCAGTAGCGTGACAGGGGGCATGGGCACAGATACGCAGTATTTT	CASSVTGGMGTDTQYF
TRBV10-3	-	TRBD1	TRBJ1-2	TGTGCCATCAGTGGCAGGGGGTCCGGAGGCTACACCTTC	CAISGRGSGGYTF
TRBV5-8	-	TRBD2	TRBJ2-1	TGTGCCAGCAGCTTGGCCCTAGCGGGAGATATTAACAATGAGCAGTTCTTC	CASSLALAGDINNEQFF
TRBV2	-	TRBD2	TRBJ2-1	TGTGCCAGCAGCCCACTAGCGGGAGACTACAATGAGCAGTTCTTC	CASSPLAGDYNEQFF
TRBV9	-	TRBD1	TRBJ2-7	TGTGCCAGCAGCGAAATACCGGGACAGGGGGCGGATGAGCAGTACTTC	CASSEIPGQGADEQYF
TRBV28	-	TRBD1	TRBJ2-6	TGTGCCAGCAGTTTATTGGGACAGGGGGCGCAGGGGGCCAACGTCCTGACTTTC	CASSLLGQGAQGANVLTF
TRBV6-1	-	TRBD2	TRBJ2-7	TGTGCCAGCGATCGGGGACTAACGATATCCTACGAGCAGTACTTC	CASDRGLTISYEQYF
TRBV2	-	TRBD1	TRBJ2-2	TGTGCCAGCAGGCAACAGGGGGCGCCCGGGGAGCTGTTTTTT	CASRQQGAPGELFF
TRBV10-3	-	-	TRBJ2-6	TGTGCCATCAGTTGGACAGCTACCCCATCTGGGGCCAACGTCCTGACTTTC	CAISWTATPSGANVLTF
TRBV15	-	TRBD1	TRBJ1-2	TGTGCCACCAGCAGAGAGGAACAGGGGGTGGGTGGCTACACCTTC	CATSREEQGVGGYTF
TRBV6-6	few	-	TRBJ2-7	TGTGCCAGCAGTTACTCCGACGCGGGCGAGCAGTACTTC	CASSYSDAGEQYF
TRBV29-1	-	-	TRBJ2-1	TGCAGCGTCCGGATTAGCCACAATGAGCAGTTCTTC	CSVRISHNEQFF
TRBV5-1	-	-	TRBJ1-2	TGCGCCAGCAGCCTAGACCGAGACTATGGCTACACCTTC	CASSLDRDYGYTF
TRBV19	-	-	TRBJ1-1	TGTGCCAGTAGTATAGGCTCGGGGAACACTGAAGCTTTCTTT	CASSIGSGNTEAFF
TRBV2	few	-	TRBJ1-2	TGTGCCAGCAGTGTGTCACAGCTTGTCGGCTACACCTTC	CASSVSQLVGYTF
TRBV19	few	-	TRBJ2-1	TGTGCCAGTAGTATTTCACTGAGCTCCTACAATGAGCAGTTCTTC	CASSISLSSYNEQFF
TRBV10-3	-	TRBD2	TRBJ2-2	TGTGCCATCAGTGAGCCCGTAGCGGGAGCGAACACCGGGGAGCTGTTTTTT	CAISEPVAGANTGELFF
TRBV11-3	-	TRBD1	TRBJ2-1	TGTGCCAGCAGCCCCGGGACAGGGAGGGACAATGAGCAGTTCTTC	CASSPGTGRDNEQFF
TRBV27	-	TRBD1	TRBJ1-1	TGTGCCACCGGTGCCCAGGGGGGCACTGAAGCTTTCTTT	CATGAQGGTEAFF
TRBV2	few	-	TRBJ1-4	TGTGCCAGCAGTGAAGTATGGCAGGGTGAAAAACTGTTTTTT	CASSEVWQGEKLFF
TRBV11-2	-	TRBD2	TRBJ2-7	TGTGCCAGCAGCCCGTACCCAGGGCTAGCGGCTACCTACGAGCAGTACTTC	CASSPYPGLAATYEQYF
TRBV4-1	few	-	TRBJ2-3	TGCGCCAGCAGCCGAGAACCTAAGGGGGAGCTTTGGGATACGCAGTATTTT	CASSREPKGELWDTQYF
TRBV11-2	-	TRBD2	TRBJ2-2	TGTGCCAGCAGGGCCCCGGGACTAGACACCGGGGAGCTGTTTTTT	CASRAPGLDTGELFF
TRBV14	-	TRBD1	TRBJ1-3	TGTGCCAGCAGCCTCCTGACAGGGGCTGGAAACACCATATATTTT	CASSLLTGAGNTIYF
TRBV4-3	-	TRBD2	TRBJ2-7	TGCGCCAGCAGCCAAGGGAGGGGGACTAGCGGGAGGCAGTACTTC	CASSQGRGTSGRQYF
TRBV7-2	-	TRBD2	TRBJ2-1	TGTGCCAGCAGCTTAGACCTAGCGGGTGACTTCAATGAGCAGTTCTTC	CASSLDLAGDFNEQFF
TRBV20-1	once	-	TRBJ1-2	TGCAGTTGCAGAATTAACTATGGCTACACCTTC	CSCRINYGYTF
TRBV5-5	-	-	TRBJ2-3	TGTGCCACCCGGCCCGGGGGTAGCACAGATACGCAGTATTTT	CATRPGGSTDTQYF
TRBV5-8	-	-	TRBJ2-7	TGTGCCAGCAGCTTGGTGCTGGGCCTTACCTACGAGCAGTACTTC	CASSLVLGLTYEQYF
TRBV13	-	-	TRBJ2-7	TGTGCCAGCAGAGAAACGCCCAGGGAAAGGGAGCAGTACTTC	CASRETPREREQYF
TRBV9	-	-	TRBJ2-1	TGTGCCAGCAGCGCCCCGGGTGGGGCTTACAATGAGCAGTTCTTC	CASSAPGGAYNEQFF
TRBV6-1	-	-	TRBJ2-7	TGTGCCAGCAGTGAAGTTGTGACTATTGGTCAGCAGTACTTC	CASSEVVTIGQQYF
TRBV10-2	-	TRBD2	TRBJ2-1	TGCGCCAGCAGTGAGACTAGCGGCGAATTGAATGAGCAGTTCTTC	CASSETSGELNEQFF
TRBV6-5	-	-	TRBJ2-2	TGTGCCAGCAGTTACCGCAGGGGCGTGAACACCGGGGAGCTGTTTTTT	CASSYRRGVNTGELFF
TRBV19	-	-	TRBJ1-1	TGTGCCAGTAGCCTCATCTCGGTGGACACTGAAGCTTTCTTT	CASSLISVDTEAFF
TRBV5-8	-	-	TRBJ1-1	TGTGCCAGCAGCCCTCCGTCACGGGACACTGAAGCTTTCTTT	CASSPPSRDTEAFF
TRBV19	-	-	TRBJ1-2	TGTGCCAGTAGTATAGCCCCCGGGGGCTACACCTTC	CASSIAPGGYTF
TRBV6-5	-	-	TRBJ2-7	TGTGCCAGCAGTTACGGGCAGACCTCGCAAGAGCAGTACTTC	CASSYGQTSQEQYF
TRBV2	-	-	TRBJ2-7	TGTGCCAGCAGGCGGGACGGTACCTACGAGCAGTACTTC	CASRRDGTYEQYF
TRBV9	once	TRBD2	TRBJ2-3	TGTGCCAGCACCGACGGGACTAGCGGCACAGATACGCAGTATTTT	CASTDGTSGTDTQYF
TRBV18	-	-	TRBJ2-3	TGTGCCAGCTCACTCAATAGCGGTAACACAGATACGCAGTATTTT	CASSLNSGNTDTQYF
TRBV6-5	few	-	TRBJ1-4	TGTGCCAGCAGTAGGGGCGGTGAAAAACTGTTTTTT	CASSRGGEKLFF
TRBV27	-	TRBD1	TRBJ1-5	TGTGCCAGCAGTTCGCTGGGAGGACAGGGGGCGTTTCAGCCCCAGCATTTT	CASSSLGGQGAFQPQHF
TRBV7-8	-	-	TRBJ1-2	TGTGCCAGCAGCCCTACGGGGGGGGGCAGCTCCTATGGCTACACCTTC	CASSPTGGGSSYGYTF
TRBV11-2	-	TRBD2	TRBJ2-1	TGTGCCAGCAGCGCCCGACTAGCGGGGGGGGGCAATGAGCAGTTCTTC	CASSARLAGGGNEQFF
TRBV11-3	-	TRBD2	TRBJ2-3	TGTGCCAGCAGCCCTACCGGGACTAGGCGGGGCACAGATACGCAGTATTTT	CASSPTGTRRGTDTQYF
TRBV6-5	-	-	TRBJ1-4	TGTGCCAGCAGTTATTTCACAGGGCGGGGGGAAGAAAAACTGTTTTTT	CASSYFTGRGEEKLFF
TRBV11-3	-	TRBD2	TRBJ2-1	TGTGCCAGCAGCTTAGGGCTAGCGGGAGGGCCATACAATGAGCAGTTCTTC	CASSLGLAGGPYNEQFF
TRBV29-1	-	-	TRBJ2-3	TGCAGCGTTGCAGCGGCTAAAGATACGCAGTATTTT	CSVAAAKDTQYF
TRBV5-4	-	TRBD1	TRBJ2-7	TGTGCCAGCAGAAGGGACAGCGACTCCTACGAGCAGTACTTC	CASRRDSDSYEQYF
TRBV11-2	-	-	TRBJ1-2	TGTGCCAGCAGCTTAGGGGCCGGGGGGGATTTTGGCTACACCTTC	CASSLGAGGDFGYTF